This is a list of T cell receptor beta chains from one sample in a study of PD-1 blockade in classical Hodgkin lymphoma. Here immunoSEQ multiplex PCR was the method, and the copy in TCRdb shows in-frame clones only, minus some. The profile shows approximately 12,000 clones, about 80% of them singletons. The material sequenced was peripheral blood mononuclear cells (PBMCs), taken at baseline. Receptor source: a human donor with classical Hodgkin lymphoma. Each CDR3 is given with its conserved first and last residue. Each record gives: D gene, clone size, J gene, V gene, CDR3 DNA, CDR3 protein. D genes are given only for firm matches. Size values are once, few and many counts, or a class for expanded clones, and some rows have none.

.	few	TRBJ1-4	TRBV14	TGTGCCAGCAGGACGACGGTGGCTGAAAAACTGTTTTTT	CASRTTVAEKLFF
.	.	TRBJ2-3	TRBV6-6	TGTGCCAGCAGTTACTCTTCGGGGGGCCACACAGATACGCAGTATTTT	CASSYSSGGHTDTQYF
.	.	TRBJ1-6	TRBV9	TGTGCCAGCAGCGTAGGGTCAGCACCCCTCCACTTT	CASSVGSAPLHF
.	few	TRBJ2-1	TRBV2	TGTGCCAGCAGTACACCCACAGGGTTCCTATCCTACAATGAGCAGTTCTTC	CASSTPTGFLSYNEQFF
.	few	TRBJ2-2	TRBV4-2	TGTGCCAGCAGCGATCAGAACCCGGGACTCCGAAGGGAGCTGTTTTTT	CASSDQNPGLRRELFF
TRBD2	.	TRBJ2-3	TRBV4-3	TGCGCCAGCAGCCAAGACGGGACTAGCGGGAGAGGTGATACGCAGTATTTT	CASSQDGTSGRGDTQYF
.	.	TRBJ2-3	TRBV4-1	TGCGCCAGCAGCCAAGTGGGACTTCTCAGAGGAAGCGATACGCAGTATTTT	CASSQVGLLRGSDTQYF
TRBD1	.	TRBJ2-3	TRBV4-3	TGCGCCAGCAGCCAAGATAGACAGGGATACACAGATACGCAGTATTTT	CASSQDRQGYTDTQYF
TRBD2	few	TRBJ2-1	TRBV2	TGTGCCAGCAAAGCGGGAGTCGGCAATGAGCAGTTCTTC	CASKAGVGNEQFF
.	.	TRBJ2-3	TRBV9	TGTGCCAGCAGCACCGGACAGACAGATACGCAGTATTTT	CASSTGQTDTQYF
.	few	TRBJ1-2	TRBV4-1	TGCGCCAGCAGCCAAGACAGATTTTTTGCCAGGCCAGGGAGTAACTATGGCTACACCTTC	CASSQDRFFARPGSNYGYTF
TRBD1	.	TRBJ1-4	TRBV7-9	TGTGCCAGCAGCTTAGCCTGGGACAGGTCCGCAACTAATGAAAAACTGTTTTTT	CASSLAWDRSATNEKLFF
.	once	TRBJ1-5	TRBV11-2	TGTGCCAGCAGCTTAGCAGGTTTCAATCAGCCCCAGCATTTT	CASSLAGFNQPQHF
.	.	TRBJ2-5	TRBV5-1	TGCGCCAGCAGACAGATCCAAGAGACCCAGTACTTC	CASRQIQETQYF
.	.	TRBJ2-4	TRBV18	TGTGCCAGCTCACCCGGGGTAGCCAAAAACATTCAGTACTTC	CASSPGVAKNIQYF
TRBD2	.	TRBJ2-5	TRBV6-1	TGTGCCAGCAGTGTGTATCTATCGGGGGGGGGAGGAGAGACCCAGTACTTC	CASSVYLSGGGGETQYF
.	.	TRBJ1-2	TRBV9	TGTGCCAGCAGCCCTGGGACGGTCTATGGCTACACCTTC	CASSPGTVYGYTF
.	.	TRBJ2-5	TRBV29-1	TGCAGCGTTGGAGAAGAGACCCAGTACTTC	CSVGEETQYF
.	.	TRBJ1-5	TRBV18	TGTGCCAGCTCACCGGACGCAAATAGCAATCAGCCCCAGCATTTT	CASSPDANSNQPQHF
TRBD2	few	TRBJ2-5	TRBV11-3	TGTGCCAGCAGCTTGGGACTAGCGGGAGTTGAGGGAGAGACCCAGTACTTC	CASSLGLAGVEGETQYF
TRBD2	.	TRBJ2-2	TRBV9	TGTGCCAGCAGCCTCGGACTAGCGCTGAACACCGGGGAGCTGTTTTTT	CASSLGLALNTGELFF
.	once	TRBJ2-6	TRBV19	TGTGCCAGTAGTATTTCGGTCGTGGCACCTGGGGCCAACGTCCTGACTTTC	CASSISVVAPGANVLTF